This T cell receptor beta chain is from a study of T cells after yellow fever vaccination. TCRdb used MiXCR to reprocess the 5' RACE reads, holding one entry per CDR3 protein. This sample yields some 120,000 distinct CDR3 sequences, of which roughly 6.7% are seen a single time; around 2.5% belongs to the top ten. This clonotype was recorded a few times. Looked up from germline, CDR1 is LGHDT and CDR2 is YNNKEL (reference sequence). This CDR3 spans 15 amino acids. V trimming: 4 bases; J trimming: 4 bases; junction bases outside the gene matches: 5. This chain uses TRBV3-1 with TRBJ1-1; 11 bases map to TRBD1. Specimen: CD4+ T cells sorted from PBMCs, collected less than 11 days after the first yellow fever vaccination. The receptor comes from a man younger than 35 who received the YFV17D yellow fever vaccine. CDR3 DNA sequence: TGTGCCAGCAGCCCCCGGGACAGGGGGACCACTGAAGCTTTCTTT. It specifies CASSPRDRGTTEAFF.